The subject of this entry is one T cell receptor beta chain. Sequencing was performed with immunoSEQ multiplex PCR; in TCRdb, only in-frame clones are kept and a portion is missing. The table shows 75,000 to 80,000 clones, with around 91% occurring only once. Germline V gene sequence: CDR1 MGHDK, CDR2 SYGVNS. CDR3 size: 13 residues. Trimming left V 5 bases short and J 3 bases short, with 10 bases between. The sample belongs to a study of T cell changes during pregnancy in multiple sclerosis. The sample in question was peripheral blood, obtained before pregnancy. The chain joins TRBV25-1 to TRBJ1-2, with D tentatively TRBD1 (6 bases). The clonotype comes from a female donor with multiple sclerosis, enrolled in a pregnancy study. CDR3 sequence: CASSTPGDYGYTF. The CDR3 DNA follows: TGTGCCAGCAGTACCCCAGGGGACTATGGCTACACCTTC.